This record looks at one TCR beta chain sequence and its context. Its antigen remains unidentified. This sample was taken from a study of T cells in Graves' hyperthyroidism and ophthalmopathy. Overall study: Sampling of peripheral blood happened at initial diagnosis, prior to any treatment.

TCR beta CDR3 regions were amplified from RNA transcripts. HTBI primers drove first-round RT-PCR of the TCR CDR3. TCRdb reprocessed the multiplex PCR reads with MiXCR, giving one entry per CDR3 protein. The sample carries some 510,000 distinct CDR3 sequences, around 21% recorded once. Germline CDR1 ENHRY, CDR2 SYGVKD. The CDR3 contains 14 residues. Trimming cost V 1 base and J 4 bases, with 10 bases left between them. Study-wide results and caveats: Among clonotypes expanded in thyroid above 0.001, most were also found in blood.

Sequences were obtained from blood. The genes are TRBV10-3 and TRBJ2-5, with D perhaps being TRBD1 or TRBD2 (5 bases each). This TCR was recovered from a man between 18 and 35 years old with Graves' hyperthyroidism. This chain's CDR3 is CAISEFKGRETQYF. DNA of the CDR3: TGTGCCATCAGTGAGTTTAAGGGGAGAGAGACCCAGTACTTC.